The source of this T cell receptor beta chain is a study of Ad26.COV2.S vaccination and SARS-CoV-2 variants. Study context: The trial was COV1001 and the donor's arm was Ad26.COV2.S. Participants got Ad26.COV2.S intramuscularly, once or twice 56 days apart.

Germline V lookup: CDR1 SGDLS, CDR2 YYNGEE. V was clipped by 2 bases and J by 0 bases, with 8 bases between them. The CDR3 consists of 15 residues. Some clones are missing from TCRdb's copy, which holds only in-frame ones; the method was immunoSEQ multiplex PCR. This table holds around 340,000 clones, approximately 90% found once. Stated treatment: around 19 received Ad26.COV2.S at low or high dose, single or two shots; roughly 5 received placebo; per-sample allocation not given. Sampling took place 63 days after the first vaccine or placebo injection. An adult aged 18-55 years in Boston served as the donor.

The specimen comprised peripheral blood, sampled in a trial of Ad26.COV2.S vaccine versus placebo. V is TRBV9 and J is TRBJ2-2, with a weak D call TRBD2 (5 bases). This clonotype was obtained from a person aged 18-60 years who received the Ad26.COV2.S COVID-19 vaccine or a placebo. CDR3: CASSVGIANTGELFF. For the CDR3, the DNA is TGTGCCAGCAGCGTCGGGATCGCGAACACCGGGGAGCTGTTTTTT.